Described below is a single T cell receptor (beta chain) sequence and its context. No antigen is known for it. Here immunoSEQ multiplex PCR was the method, and the copy in TCRdb shows in-frame clones only, minus some. Of tens of thousands of clones detected, approximately 90% appear once; the ten largest clones hold roughly 0.32%. This record belongs to a study of OX40 agonist ivuxolimab in advanced cancers. Study overall: Every 2 weeks, patients received ivuxolimab intravenously, dosed at 0.01 to 10 mg/kg. Study-wide points: Several nonresponders also turned out to have low normalized T-cell clonal expansion. There were, on average, more expanded clones in CD8+ T cells than in CD4+.

Patients had blood sampled at baseline and again on cycle 4 day 1 and cycle 7 day 1. This CDR3 has 14 amino acids. The V segment lost 9 bases and the J segment 4 bases; nucleotides outside the gene matches: 8. Germline V gene lookup returns CDR1 SNHLY and CDR2 FYNNEI. This specimen consisted of CD4+ or CD8+ T cells sorted from blood, obtained in a trial of the OX40 agonist ivuxolimab. The V gene is TRBV2, the J gene TRBJ2-3; the match to TRBD1 covers 9 bases. The clonotype comes from an adult with an advanced solid tumor such as melanoma, head and neck, liver or kidney cancer. The CDR3 here is CARTGTGHPDTQYF. The CDR3 region has the DNA TGTGCCAGGACCGGGACAGGGCATCCAGATACGCAGTATTTT.